Listed here is a single TCR beta chain. One junction end disagrees with the germline gene, perhaps due to a read error. This record comes from a study of blood T cells in healthy people across ages. This CDR3 has 13 amino acids. Germline assignment: CDR1 DFQATT and CDR2 SNEGSKA (reference sequence). For the second PCR, which ran for about 6 to 12 cycles, a sample-barcoded 5' primer and a J-beta primer mix were used. A tag from a template-switch adaptor with 12 random nucleotides marked each cDNA molecule. MiXCR, run by TCRdb on the 5' RACE reads, gives a single entry per CDR3 protein. The sample holds around 500,000 distinct CDR3 sequences, about 27% seen once. The data also belong to a second study, concerning T cells of mothers and their children. That report adds: It was through the M1S primer of the second PCR that sample barcodes and 2-4 random nucleotides were added.

The sequenced material came from blood. The receptor was isolated from a boy aged 2 to 10 in good health. The chain couples TRBV20-1 to TRBJ1-4, with no clear D. CDR3 DNA: TGCAGTGCCAGAGGCGGGAATAATGAAAAACTGTTTTTT. Its translation is CSARGGNNEKLFF.